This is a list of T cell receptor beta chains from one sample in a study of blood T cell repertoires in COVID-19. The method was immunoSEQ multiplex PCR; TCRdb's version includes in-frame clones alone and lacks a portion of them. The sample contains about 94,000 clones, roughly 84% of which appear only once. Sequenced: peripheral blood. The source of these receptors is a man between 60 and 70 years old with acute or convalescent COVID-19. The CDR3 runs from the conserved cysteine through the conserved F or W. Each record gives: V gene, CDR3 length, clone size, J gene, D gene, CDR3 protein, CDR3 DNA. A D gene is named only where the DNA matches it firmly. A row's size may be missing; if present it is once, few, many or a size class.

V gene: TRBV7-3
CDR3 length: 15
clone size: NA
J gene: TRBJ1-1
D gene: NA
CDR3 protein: CASSLIAGTNTEAFF
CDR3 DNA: TGTGCCAGCAGCTTAATCGCGGGGACTAACACTGAAGCTTTCTTT

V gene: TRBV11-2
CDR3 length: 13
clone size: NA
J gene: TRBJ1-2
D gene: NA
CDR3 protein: CASSEENYYGYTF
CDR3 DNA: TGTGCCAGCAGTGAAGAGAATTACTATGGCTACACCTTC

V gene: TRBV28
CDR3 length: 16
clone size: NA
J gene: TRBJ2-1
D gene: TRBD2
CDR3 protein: CASKAVLAGHDNEQFF
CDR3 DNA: TGTGCCAGTAAAGCCGTACTAGCGGGGCATGACAATGAGCAGTTCTTC

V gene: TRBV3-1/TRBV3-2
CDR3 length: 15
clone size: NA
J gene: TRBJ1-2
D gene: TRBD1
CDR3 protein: CASSHGTGGAFGYTF
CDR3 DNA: TGTGCCAGCAGCCATGGGACAGGGGGCGCCTTTGGCTACACCTTC

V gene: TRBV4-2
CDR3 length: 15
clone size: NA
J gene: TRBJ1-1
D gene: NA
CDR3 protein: CASSLEQILNTEAFF
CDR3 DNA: TGTGCCAGCAGCCTTGAACAGATTTTGAACACTGAAGCTTTCTTT

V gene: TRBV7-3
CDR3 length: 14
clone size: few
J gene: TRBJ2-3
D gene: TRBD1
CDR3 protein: CASTSGQGPDTQYF
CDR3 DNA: TGTGCCAGCACCTCAGGACAGGGCCCAGATACGCAGTATTTT

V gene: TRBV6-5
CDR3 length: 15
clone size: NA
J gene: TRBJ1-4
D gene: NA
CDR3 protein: CASSYAGEPNEKLFF
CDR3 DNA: TGTGCCAGCAGTTACGCGGGAGAGCCTAATGAAAAACTGTTTTTT

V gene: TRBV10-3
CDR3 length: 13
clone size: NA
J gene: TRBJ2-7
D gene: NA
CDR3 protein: CAISEWGPPEQYF
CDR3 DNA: TGTGCCATCAGTGAGTGGGGGCCGCCCGAGCAGTACTTC

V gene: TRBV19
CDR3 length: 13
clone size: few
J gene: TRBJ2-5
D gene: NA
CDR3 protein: CASNGRGIETQYF
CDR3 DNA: TGTGCCAGTAATGGCAGGGGAATTGAGACCCAGTACTTC

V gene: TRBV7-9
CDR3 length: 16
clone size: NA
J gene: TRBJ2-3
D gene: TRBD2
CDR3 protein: CASSVPTSGGADTQYF
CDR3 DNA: TGTGCCAGCAGCGTACCGACTAGCGGGGGGGCCGATACGCAGTATTTT

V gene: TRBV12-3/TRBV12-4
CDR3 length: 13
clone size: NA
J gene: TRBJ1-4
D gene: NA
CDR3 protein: CATTTGPNEKLFF
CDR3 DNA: TGTGCCACAACGACAGGACCAAATGAAAAACTGTTTTTT

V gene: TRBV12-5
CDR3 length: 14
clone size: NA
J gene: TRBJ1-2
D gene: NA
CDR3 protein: CASGLPRPNYGYTF
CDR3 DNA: TGTGCTAGTGGTTTGCCCAGGCCAAACTATGGCTACACCTTC

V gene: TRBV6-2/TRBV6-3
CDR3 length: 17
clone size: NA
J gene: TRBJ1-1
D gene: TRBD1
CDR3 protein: CASSYWARGPLNTEAFF
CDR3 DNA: TGTGCCAGCAGTTACTGGGCCAGGGGGCCGCTGAACACTGAAGCTTTCTTT

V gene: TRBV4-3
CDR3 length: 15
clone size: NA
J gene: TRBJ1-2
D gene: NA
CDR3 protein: CASSPYVQGYYGYTF
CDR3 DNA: TGCGCCAGCAGTCCCTACGTACAGGGCTACTATGGCTACACCTTC

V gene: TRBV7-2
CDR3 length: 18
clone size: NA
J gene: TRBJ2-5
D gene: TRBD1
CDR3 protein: CASSSGVIGTGIVETQYF
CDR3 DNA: TGTGCCAGCAGCTCTGGTGTAATCGGGACAGGGATTGTTGAGACCCAGTACTTC

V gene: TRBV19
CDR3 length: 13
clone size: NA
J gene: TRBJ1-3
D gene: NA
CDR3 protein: CASLWSSGNTIYF
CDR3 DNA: TGTGCCAGCCTCTGGAGCTCTGGAAACACCATATATTTT

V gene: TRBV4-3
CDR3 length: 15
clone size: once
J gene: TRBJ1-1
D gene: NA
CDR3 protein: CASSLTGGRNTEAFF
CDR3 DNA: TGCGCCAGCAGCCTAACCGGCGGCAGGAACACTGAAGCTTTCTTT

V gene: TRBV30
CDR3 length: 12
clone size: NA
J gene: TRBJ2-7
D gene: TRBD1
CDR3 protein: CAWDRGSYEQYF
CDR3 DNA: TGTGCCTGGGACAGGGGATCCTACGAGCAGTACTTC